This TCR beta chain is drawn from a study of blood T cell repertoires in COVID-19. Overall study: In each case, the material was cDNA or gDNA derived from T cells, B-cell-depleted T cells, or PBMCs.

Original data processing: Estimation of nucleated cell counts was performed using reference gene primer amplification. TCRdb keeps only in-frame clones here, not all; method: immunoSEQ multiplex PCR. V and J calls and clone size are copied from that table; D and trimming were computed from the DNA. The repertoire has roughly 160,000 clones, about 87% of them found once; the top ten carry about 9.4%. Sequencing was carried out using peripheral blood. This TCR was recovered from a woman between 70 and 85 years old with COVID-19, enrolled during active disease.

CDR3 residues: CATLKGGHSNTEAFF. In DNA, the CDR3 is TGTGCCACTCTTAAGGGTGGACACTCGAACACTGAAGCTTTCTTT. The chain has TRBV19 and TRBJ1-1; possible D gene TRBD1, 5 bases. The germline V gene encodes CDR1 LNHDA and CDR2 SQIVND (reference sequence). The CDR3 extends over 15 amino acids. With 10 bases removed from V and 1 base from J, the gap between germline ends came to 19 bases. The entire variable domain, with the rest obtained from reference TRBV19 and TRBJ1-1, is as follows: DGGITQSPKYLFRKEGQNVTLSCEQNLNHDAMYWYRQDPGQGLRLIYYSQIVNDFQKGDIAEGYSVSREKKESFPLTVTSAQKNPTAFYLCATLKGGHSNTEAFFGQGTRLTVV.